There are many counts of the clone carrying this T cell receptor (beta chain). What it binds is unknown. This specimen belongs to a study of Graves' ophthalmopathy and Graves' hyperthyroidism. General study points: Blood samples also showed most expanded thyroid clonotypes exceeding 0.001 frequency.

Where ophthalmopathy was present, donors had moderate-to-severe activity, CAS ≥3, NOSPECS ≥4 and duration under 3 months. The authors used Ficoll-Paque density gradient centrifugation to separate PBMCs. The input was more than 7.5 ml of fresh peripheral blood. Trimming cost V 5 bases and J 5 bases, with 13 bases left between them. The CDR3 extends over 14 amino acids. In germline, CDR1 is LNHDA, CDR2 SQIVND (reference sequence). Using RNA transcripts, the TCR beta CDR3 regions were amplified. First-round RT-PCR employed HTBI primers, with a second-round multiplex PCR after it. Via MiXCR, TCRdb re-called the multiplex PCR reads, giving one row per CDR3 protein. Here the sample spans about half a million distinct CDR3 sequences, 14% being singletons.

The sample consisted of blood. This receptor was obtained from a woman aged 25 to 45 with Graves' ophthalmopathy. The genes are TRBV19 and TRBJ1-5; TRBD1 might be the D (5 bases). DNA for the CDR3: TGTGCCAGTAGTCCCTGGGACGGAGATCAGCCCCAGCATTTT. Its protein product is CASSPWDGDQPQHF. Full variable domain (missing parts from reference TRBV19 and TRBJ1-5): DGGITQSPKYLFRKEGQNVTLSCEQNLNHDAMYWYRQDPGQGLRLIYYSQIVNDFQKGDIAEGYSVSREKKESFPLTVTSAQKNPTAFYLCASSPWDGDQPQHFGDGTRLSIL.